The entry below gives a single TCR beta chain sequence along with its context. This record belongs to a study of blood T cell repertoires in COVID-19. In the study overall: From the United States, Italy and Spain came samples of acute and convalescent COVID-19.

The data were produced by immunoSEQ multiplex PCR, yet TCRdb's version contains in-frame clones alone and is incomplete. The data contain a few hundred thousand clones, 86% of them seen just once; the ten biggest clones take up 3.6%. The CDR3 runs to 17 residues. What was sequenced was peripheral blood. The TCR sequence derives from a man between 18 and 35 years old with active or convalescent COVID-19. The rearrangement uses TRBV21-1 and TRBJ1-1; whether TRBD1, the table's D call, matches the DNA was not checked. TRBV21-1 is annotated as a pseudogene. The CDR3 nucleotides read TGTGCCAGCAGCAAACCGGGACAGGGGGCTCACCACCCCGAAGCTTTCTTT. Protein sequence: CASSKPGQGAHHPEAFF.